This T cell receptor beta chain was documented in a study of neurological immune-mediated disorders. This clonotype was recorded at least ten times. Its specificity is not known. The CDR3 contains 15 residues. V dropped 0 bases and J dropped 1 base, with 12 bases sitting between them. CDR1 DFQATT and CDR2 SNEGSKA come from the germline V gene (reference sequence). Each sorted-subset library came from 900,000 to 1,000,000 CD4+ or CD8+ T cells. The study's findings and limits: No CDR3 amino acid sequences were shared by expanded clones across subjects, suggesting private repertoires in all groups. Whereas HTLV-1-associated myelopathy showed the most TCR clonal expansion, multiple sclerosis showed the least, with levels below those of healthy controls.

TCRdb passed the 5' RACE reads through MiXCR, listing each CDR3 protein once. Of tens of thousands of distinct CDR3 sequences in the sample, more than 5% were seen once. Material for sequencing was CD4+ T cells from blood. This rearrangement joins TRBV20-1 to TRBJ2-5, with no clear D. This TCR came from a woman aged 18-29 years with multiple sclerosis. CDR3 in amino acids: CSARDPARVQETQYF. The CDR3 nucleotides read TGCAGTGCTAGAGACCCAGCGAGAGTCCAAGAGACCCAGTACTTC.